This is a list of T cell receptor beta chains from one sample in a study of somatic mutations in cytotoxic T cells in rheumatoid arthritis. The method was immunoSEQ multiplex PCR; TCRdb's version includes in-frame clones alone and lacks a portion of them. Of roughly 18,000 clones listed, about 83% are singletons. The sample consisted of CD8+ T cells sorted from blood. All receptors come from a man younger than 30 with rheumatoid arthritis. The CDR3 runs from the conserved cysteine through the conserved F or W. The D gene is left open where the match is weak. For some rows the clone size is stated as once, few or many, or as a class when expanded; others skip it.

clone size,V gene,D gene,J gene,CDR3 DNA,CDR3 protein
NA,TRBV7-3,TRBD1,TRBJ1-2,TGTGCCAGCAGCCCTCCAACAGGGGGAACAGGCTATGGCTACACCTTC,CASSPPTGGTGYGYTF
NA,TRBV27,NA,TRBJ1-4,TGTGCCAGCAGTCCATCCGTCGGGAGTGCTAATGAAAAACTGTTTTTT,CASSPSVGSANEKLFF
NA,TRBV29-1,NA,TRBJ1-2,TGCAGCGTTGAACAGTGGCCCAGCGGCTATGGCTACACCTTC,CSVEQWPSGYGYTF
NA,TRBV6-6,TRBD1,TRBJ1-5,TGTGCCAGCAGACTACGGACAGGCAATGGTAATCAGCCCCAGCATTTT,CASRLRTGNGNQPQHF
NA,TRBV5-1,NA,TRBJ1-3,TGCGCCAGCAGCTTGGCTCTGGGGGGCAGCCAAAACACCATATATTTT,CASSLALGGSQNTIYF
NA,TRBV2,TRBD2,TRBJ2-7,TGTGCCAGCAGTTCCGCGGGGGCCTACGAGCAGTACTTC,CASSSAGAYEQYF
once,TRBV7-2,TRBD2,TRBJ2-7,TGTGCCAGCAGCACTAGCGGGGGGCTAACCTACGAGCAGTACTTC,CASSTSGGLTYEQYF
NA,TRBV27,NA,TRBJ1-2,TGTGCCAGCAGCATTGGAGGGAATCATGGCTACACCTTC,CASSIGGNHGYTF
NA,TRBV5-1,TRBD1,TRBJ2-3,TGCGCCAGCAGCTTGTCTTACAGGGGAAGCACAGATACGCAGTATTTT,CASSLSYRGSTDTQYF
NA,TRBV19,NA,TRBJ2-7,TGTGCCAGTAGGGTGGCGGAGAGCTCCTACGAGCAGTACTTC,CASRVAESSYEQYF
NA,TRBV6-5,TRBD2,TRBJ2-7,TGTGCCAGCAGTTTAAATAGCGGGGGGGGTCACGAGCAGTACTTC,CASSLNSGGGHEQYF
NA,TRBV6-1,NA,TRBJ1-4,TGTGCCAGCAGTGAATGGAGGGAACCTAATGAAAAACTGTTTTTT,CASSEWREPNEKLFF